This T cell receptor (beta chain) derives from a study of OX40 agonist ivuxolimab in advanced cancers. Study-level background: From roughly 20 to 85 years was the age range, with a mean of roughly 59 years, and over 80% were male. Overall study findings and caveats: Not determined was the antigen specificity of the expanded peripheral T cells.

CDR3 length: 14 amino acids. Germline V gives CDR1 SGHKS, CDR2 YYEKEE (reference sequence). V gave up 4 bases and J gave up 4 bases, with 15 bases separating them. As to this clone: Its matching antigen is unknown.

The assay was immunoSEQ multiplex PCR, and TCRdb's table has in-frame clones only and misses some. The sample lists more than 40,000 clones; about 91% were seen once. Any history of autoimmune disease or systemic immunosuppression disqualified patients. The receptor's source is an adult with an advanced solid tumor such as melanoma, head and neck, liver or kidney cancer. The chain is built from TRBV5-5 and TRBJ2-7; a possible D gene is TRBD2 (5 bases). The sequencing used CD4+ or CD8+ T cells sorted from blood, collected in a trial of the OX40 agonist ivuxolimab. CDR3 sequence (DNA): TGTGCCAGCAGCCCCGAGATGGGAGATTACGAGCAGTACTTC. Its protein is CASSPEMGDYEQYF.